This TCR beta chain is from a study of shared T cell receptors in the human thymus. This CDR3 spans 15 amino acids. Trimming took 1 base from V and 8 from J, leaving 14 bases between them. The V gene's germline CDR1 is LGHNA and CDR2 YNFKEQ. Some clones are missing from TCRdb's copy, which holds only in-frame ones; the method was immunoSEQ multiplex PCR. The data show approximately 660,000 clones, roughly 90% seen once. The data were also submitted as part of a second study, on human thymus T cells. That investigation notes: Thymic and blood repertoires seemed to favor certain V and J genes.

The specimen sequenced was thymocytes. The TCR was taken from a boy under two years old with a congenital heart defect. V and J are TRBV4-2 and TRBJ2-2; D perhaps matches TRBD2 (5 bases). In DNA, the CDR3 is TGTGCCAGCAGCCAAGGGACTCAACCCCGGGGGGAGCTGTTTTTT. Translated, it gives CASSQGTQPRGELFF.